The next 8 T cell receptor beta chains were all read from a single sample in a study of cytomegalovirus exposure and HLA in healthy donors. It was with 60 Vbeta and 13 Jbeta primers that the PCR ran. The repertoire was sequenced with immunoSEQ multiplex PCR; TCRdb's copy has only in-frame clones and lacks some. The sample holds 45,000 to 75,000 clones; less than 85% are singletons and the top ten take 15% to 20%. Sequencing was carried out using PBMCs. The receptors stem from a woman aged 55-69 years in good health and CMV-seropositive.

V gene TRBV15 combines with J gene TRBJ2-2; 7 nucleotides agree with TRBD2. The CDR3 has 12 amino acids. J lost 7 bases, V lost 8 bases, and 4 bases had no gene match. From germline, CDR1 is LNHNV and CDR2 YYDKDF (reference sequence). CDR3 sequence reads: CATGRVGGELFF. The CDR3 DNA follows: TGTGCCACCGGGAGGGTTGGCGGGGAGCTGTTTTTT.

The V and J genes are TRBV7-8 and TRBJ1-6; tentative D call: TRBD1 (6 bases). The CDR3 covers 15 residues. With 5 bases removed from V and 9 bases from J, the gap between germline ends came to 17 bases. The germline V gene encodes CDR1 SGHVS and CDR2 FQNEAQ. CDR3 loop: CASSPPFTGSSPLHF. CDR3 sequence (DNA): TGTGCCAGCAGCCCACCATTTACAGGGAGTTCACCCCTCCACTTT.

The chain carries TRBV6-1 and TRBJ2-7; D is uncertain. This CDR3 comprises 14 residues. The V gene's germline CDR1 is MNHNS and CDR2 SASEGT. The ends were cut back, 5 bases at V and 6 bases at J, with 17 bases in the middle. The DNA of the CDR3 is TGTGCCAGCAGTTCTGGAGACGGTGGGTCCGAGCAGTACTTC. This translates into CASSSGDGGSEQYF.

This clone turned up a few times. This rearrangement joins TRBV28 to TRBJ1-1; TRBD1 aligns across 12 bases. The germline V gene encodes CDR1 MDHEN and CDR2 SYDVKM. V lost 2 bases, J lost 10 bases, and 5 bases stayed unmatched. The CDR3 totals 14 residues. The CDR3 DNA is TGTGCCAGCAGTTTAATCGGGGGACAGGGGGCAGCTTTCTTT. It codes for CASSLIGGQGAAFF.

This chain uses TRBV7-2 with TRBJ2-3; the D gene is possibly TRBD2 (6 bases). The V gene lost 5 bases and the J gene lost 0 bases, with 12 bases spanning the gap. The CDR3 extends over 15 amino acids. Germline CDR1 SGHTA, CDR2 FQGNSA. The CDR3 region is CASSPGGASTDTQYF. The CDR3 DNA reads TGTGCCAGCAGCCCAGGCGGGGCCAGCACAGATACGCAGTATTTT.

This clone was detected a few times. The gene calls are TRBV11-2 and TRBJ2-7, with D tentatively TRBD1 (7 bases). The ends were cut back, 3 bases at V and 0 bases at J, with 15 bases in the middle. Germline CDR1 and CDR2: SGHAT and FQNNGV. The CDR3 contains 16 residues. CDR3 protein: CASSFSAGGSSYEQYF. For the CDR3, the DNA is TGTGCCAGCAGCTTTTCGGCAGGGGGGTCCTCCTACGAGCAGTACTTC.

V and J are TRBV4-1 and TRBJ1-5; TRBD1 agrees at 8 bases. Germline V gene lookup returns CDR1 MGHRA and CDR2 YSYEKL. This CDR3 contains 15 residues. The V segment lost 3 bases and the J segment 5 bases; nucleotides outside the gene matches: 6. For the CDR3, the DNA is TGCGCCAGCAGCCAGACAACACAGGGGGATCAGCCCCAGCATTTT. Translation: CASSQTTQGDQPQHF.

This clone was detected once. The rearrangement links TRBV6-1 to TRBJ1-1; a weak D match, TRBD1 (6 bases). V was pared by 7 bases and J by 6 bases, with 18 bases between. The germline V gene encodes CDR1 MNHNS and CDR2 SASEGT. The CDR3 is 14 residues long. The DNA of the CDR3 is TGTGCCAGCACCACACAGGGTATGGTGGCTGAAGCTTTCTTT. It specifies CASTTQGMVAEAFF.